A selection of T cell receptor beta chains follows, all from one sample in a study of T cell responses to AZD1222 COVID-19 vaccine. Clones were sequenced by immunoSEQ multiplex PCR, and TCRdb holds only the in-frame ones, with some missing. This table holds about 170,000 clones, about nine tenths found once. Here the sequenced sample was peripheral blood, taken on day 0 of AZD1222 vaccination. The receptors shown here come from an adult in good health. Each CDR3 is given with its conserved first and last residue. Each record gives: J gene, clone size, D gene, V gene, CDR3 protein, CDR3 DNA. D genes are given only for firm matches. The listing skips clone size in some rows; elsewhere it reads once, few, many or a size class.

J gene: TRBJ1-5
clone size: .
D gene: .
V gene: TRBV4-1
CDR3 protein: CASRASGNQPQHF
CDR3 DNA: TGCGCCAGCAGGGCGAGTGGAAATCAGCCCCAGCATTTT

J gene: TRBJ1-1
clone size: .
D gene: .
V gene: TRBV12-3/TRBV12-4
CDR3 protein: CASSPFGAEAFF
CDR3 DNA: TGTGCCAGCAGCCCCTTCGGGGCTGAAGCTTTCTTT

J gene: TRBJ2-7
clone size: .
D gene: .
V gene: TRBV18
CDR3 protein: CASSRNFDNEQYF
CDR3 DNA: TGTGCCAGCTCACGAAACTTCGACAACGAGCAGTACTTC

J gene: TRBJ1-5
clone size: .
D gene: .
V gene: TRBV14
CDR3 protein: CASSQVWVRDSNQPQHF
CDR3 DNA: TGTGCCAGCAGCCAAGTATGGGTAAGGGATAGCAATCAGCCCCAGCATTTT

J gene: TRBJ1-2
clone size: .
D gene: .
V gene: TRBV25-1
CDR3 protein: CASSEWMAPRNGYTF
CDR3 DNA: TGTGCCAGCAGTGAATGGATGGCCCCGCGGAATGGCTACACCTTC

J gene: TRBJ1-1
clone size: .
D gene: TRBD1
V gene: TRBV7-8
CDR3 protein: CASSSTGTEAFF
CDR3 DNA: TGTGCCAGCAGCTCGACAGGGACTGAAGCTTTCTTT

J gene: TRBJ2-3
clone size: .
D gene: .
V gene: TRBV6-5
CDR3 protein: CASSYDPVTDTQYF
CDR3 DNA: TGTGCCAGCAGTTATGACCCGGTCACAGATACGCAGTATTTT

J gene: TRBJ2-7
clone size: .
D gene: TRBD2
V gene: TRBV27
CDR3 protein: CASSSRAGGAWEQYF
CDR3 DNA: TGTGCCAGCAGTTCAAGAGCGGGAGGGGCGTGGGAGCAGTACTTC

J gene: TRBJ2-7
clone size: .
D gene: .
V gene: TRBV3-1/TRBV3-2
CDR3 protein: CASSQRPSRGYYYEQYF
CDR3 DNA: TGTGCCAGCAGCCAGAGACCCTCCCGGGGTTACTATTACGAGCAGTACTTC

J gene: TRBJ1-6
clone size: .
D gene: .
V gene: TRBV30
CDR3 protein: CAWSNTANSPLHF
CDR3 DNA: TGTGCCTGGAGTAATACAGCTAATTCACCCCTCCACTTT

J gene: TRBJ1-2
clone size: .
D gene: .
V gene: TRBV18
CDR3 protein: CASSPPAGVHGYTF
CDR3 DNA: TGTGCCAGCTCACCCCCGGCAGGGGTGCATGGCTACACCTTC

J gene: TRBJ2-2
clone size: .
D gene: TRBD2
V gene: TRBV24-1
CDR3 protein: CATSDITGTSGNAGELFF
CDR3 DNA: TGTGCCACCAGTGATATCACCGGGACTAGCGGGAATGCCGGGGAGCTGTTTTTT

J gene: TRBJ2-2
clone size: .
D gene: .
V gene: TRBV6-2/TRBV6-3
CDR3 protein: CASSYQNTNTGELFF
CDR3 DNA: TGTGCCAGCAGTTACCAGAACACCAACACCGGGGAGCTGTTTTTT

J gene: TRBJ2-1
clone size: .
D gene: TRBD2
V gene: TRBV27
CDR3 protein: CASSSPYSSGGRMLFF
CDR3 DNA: TGTGCCAGCAGTTCACCCTATTCTAGCGGGGGGAGGATGCTGTTCTTC

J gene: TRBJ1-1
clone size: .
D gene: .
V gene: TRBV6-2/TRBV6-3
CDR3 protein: CASSYSTVNTEAFF
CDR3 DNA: TGTGCCAGCAGTTACTCGACCGTGAACACTGAAGCTTTCTTT

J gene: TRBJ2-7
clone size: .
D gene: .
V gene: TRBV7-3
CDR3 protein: CASSLGHFPPYEQYF
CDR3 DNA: TGTGCCAGCAGCTTAGGACACTTTCCTCCCTACGAGCAGTACTTC

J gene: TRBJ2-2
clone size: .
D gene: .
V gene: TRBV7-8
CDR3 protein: CASTLNSYRRTNTGELFF
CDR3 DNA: TGTGCCAGCACCCTGAATTCTTATAGGCGGACGAACACCGGGGAGCTGTTTTTT

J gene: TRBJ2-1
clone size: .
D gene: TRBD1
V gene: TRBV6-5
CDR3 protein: CASRRDRGSYNEQFF
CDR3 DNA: TGTGCCAGCAGACGGGACAGGGGATCCTACAATGAGCAGTTCTTC

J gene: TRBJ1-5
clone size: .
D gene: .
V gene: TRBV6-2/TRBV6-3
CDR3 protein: CASSYSSSMGKEHF
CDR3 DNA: TGTGCCAGCAGTTACTCGTCTTCAATGGGCAAGGAGCATTTT

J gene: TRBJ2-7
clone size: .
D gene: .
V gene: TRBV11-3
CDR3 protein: CASSPPGSAYEQYF
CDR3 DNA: TGTGCCAGCAGCCCCCCGGGGAGCGCCTACGAGCAGTACTTC

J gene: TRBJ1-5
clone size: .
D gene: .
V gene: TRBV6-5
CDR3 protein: CASSYGGGGNQPQHF
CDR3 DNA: TGTGCCAGCAGTTACGGGGGGGGAGGCAATCAGCCCCAGCATTTT

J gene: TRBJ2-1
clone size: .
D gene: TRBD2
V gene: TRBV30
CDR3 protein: CAWSVWRGVNEQFF
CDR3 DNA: TGTGCCTGGAGTGTTTGGCGGGGGGTCAATGAGCAGTTCTTC

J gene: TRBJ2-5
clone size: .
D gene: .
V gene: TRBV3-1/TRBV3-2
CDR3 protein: CASQNRAGETQYF
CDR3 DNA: TGTGCCAGCCAAAACAGGGCGGGGGAGACCCAGTACTTC

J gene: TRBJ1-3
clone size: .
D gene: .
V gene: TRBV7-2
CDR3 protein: CASSFRAPGNTIYF
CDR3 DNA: TGTGCCAGCAGCTTCCGGGCTCCCGGAAACACCATATATTTT

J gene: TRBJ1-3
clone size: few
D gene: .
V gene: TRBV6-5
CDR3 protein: CASSYGQGSSGNTIYF
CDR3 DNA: TGTGCCAGCAGTTACGGGCAGGGAAGCTCTGGAAACACCATATATTTT

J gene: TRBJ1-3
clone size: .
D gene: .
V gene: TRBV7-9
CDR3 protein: CASSTRTGDTGNTIYF
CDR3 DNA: TGTGCCAGCAGCACCCGTACGGGAGACACTGGAAACACCATATATTTT

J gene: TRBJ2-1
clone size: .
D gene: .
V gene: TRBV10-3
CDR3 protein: CAISESAGNEQFF
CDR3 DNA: TGTGCCATCAGTGAGTCGGCAGGGAATGAGCAGTTCTTC

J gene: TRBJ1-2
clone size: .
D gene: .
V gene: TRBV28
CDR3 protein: CASSFGEWGYTF
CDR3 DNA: TGTGCCAGCAGTTTTGGGGAGTGGGGCTACACCTTC

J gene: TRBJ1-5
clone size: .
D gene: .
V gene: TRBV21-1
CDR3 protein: CANSPQGASYSNQPQHF
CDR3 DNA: TGTGCCAACTCACCCCAGGGGGCCAGTTATAGCAATCAGCCCCAGCATTTT

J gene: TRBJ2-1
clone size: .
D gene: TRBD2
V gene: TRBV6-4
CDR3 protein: CASRPSGLAGYNEQFF
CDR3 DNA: TGTGCCAGCAGGCCCTCAGGACTAGCGGGGTACAATGAGCAGTTCTTC

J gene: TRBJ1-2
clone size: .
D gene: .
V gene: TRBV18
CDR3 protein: CASSTGGQLYDGYTF
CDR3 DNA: TGTGCCAGCTCAACGGGGGGCCAACTGTACGATGGCTACACCTTC

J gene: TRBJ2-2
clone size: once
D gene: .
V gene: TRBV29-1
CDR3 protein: CSVDGVSNTGELFF
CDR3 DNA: TGCAGCGTTGATGGTGTTTCGAACACCGGGGAGCTGTTTTTT

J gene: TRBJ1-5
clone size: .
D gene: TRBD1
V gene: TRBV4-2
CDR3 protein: CASSQRDRRNQPQHF
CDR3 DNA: TGTGCCAGCAGCCAACGGGACAGGAGAAATCAGCCCCAGCATTTT

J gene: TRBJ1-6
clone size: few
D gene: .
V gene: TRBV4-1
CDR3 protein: CASSQESYRSSYNSPLHF
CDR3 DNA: TGCGCCAGCAGCCAAGAATCCTACAGGAGCTCCTATAATTCACCCCTCCACTTT

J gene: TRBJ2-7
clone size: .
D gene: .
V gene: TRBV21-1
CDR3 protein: CASSKGRRDRGGYEQYF
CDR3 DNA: TGTGCCAGCAGCAAAGGACGACGGGACAGGGGAGGGTACGAGCAGTACTTC

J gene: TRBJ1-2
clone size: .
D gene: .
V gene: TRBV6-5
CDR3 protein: CASSYGGPNYGYTF
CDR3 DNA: TGTGCCAGCAGTTACGGCGGACCTAACTATGGCTACACCTTC

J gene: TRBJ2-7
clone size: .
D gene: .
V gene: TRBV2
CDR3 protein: CASLRVATGEQYF
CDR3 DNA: TGTGCCAGTCTTAGGGTAGCAACGGGTGAGCAGTACTTC

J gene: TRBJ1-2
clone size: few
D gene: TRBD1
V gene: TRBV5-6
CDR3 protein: CASSLTRGHGYTF
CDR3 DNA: TGTGCCAGCAGCTTGACAAGGGGGCACGGCTACACCTTC

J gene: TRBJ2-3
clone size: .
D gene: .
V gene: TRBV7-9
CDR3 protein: CASSLTLGGDTQYF
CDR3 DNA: TGTGCCAGCAGCTTAACATTAGGTGGGGATACGCAGTATTTT

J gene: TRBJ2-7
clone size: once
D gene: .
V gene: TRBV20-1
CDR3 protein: CSASDRGFYEQYF
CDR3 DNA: TGCAGTGCTAGTGACCGGGGGTTCTACGAGCAGTACTTC

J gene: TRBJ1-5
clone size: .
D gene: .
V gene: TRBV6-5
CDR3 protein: CASIEGADGPQHF
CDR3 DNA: TGTGCCAGCATAGAAGGGGCTGACGGGCCCCAGCATTTT

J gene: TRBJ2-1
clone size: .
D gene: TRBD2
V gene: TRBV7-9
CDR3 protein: CASSFAGGSSNEQFF
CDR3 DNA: TGTGCCAGCAGCTTCGCGGGAGGGTCCAGCAATGAGCAGTTCTTC

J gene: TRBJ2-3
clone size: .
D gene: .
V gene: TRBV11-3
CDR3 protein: CASSLEGSTDTQYF
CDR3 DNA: TGTGCCAGCAGCTTGGAGGGAAGCACAGATACGCAGTATTTT

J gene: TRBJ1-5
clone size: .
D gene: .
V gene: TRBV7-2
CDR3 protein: CASSLAMRNQPQHF
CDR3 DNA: TGTGCCAGCAGCTTAGCCATGCGCAATCAGCCCCAGCATTTT

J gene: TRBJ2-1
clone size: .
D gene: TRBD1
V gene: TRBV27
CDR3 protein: CASSSGTGGYNEQFF
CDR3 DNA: TGTGCCAGCAGTTCCGGGACAGGGGGTTACAATGAGCAGTTCTTC

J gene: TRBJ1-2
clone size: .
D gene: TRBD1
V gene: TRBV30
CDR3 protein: CAWSGTGVVVRGYTF
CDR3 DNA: TGTGCCTGGAGTGGGACAGGGGTCGTTGTGAGAGGCTACACCTTC

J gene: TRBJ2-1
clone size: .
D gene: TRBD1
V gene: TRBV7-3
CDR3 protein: CASSLGTETNEQFF
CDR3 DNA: TGTGCCAGCAGCCTCGGGACAGAAACCAATGAGCAGTTCTTC

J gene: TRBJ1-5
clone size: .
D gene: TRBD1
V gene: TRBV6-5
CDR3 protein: CASRGRTGRRQPQHF
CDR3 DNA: TGTGCCAGCAGGGGACGGACAGGGCGGAGACAGCCCCAGCATTTT

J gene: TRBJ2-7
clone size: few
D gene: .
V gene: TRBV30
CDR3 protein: CAWRTAYEQYF
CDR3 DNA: TGTGCCTGGAGGACAGCCTACGAGCAGTACTTC

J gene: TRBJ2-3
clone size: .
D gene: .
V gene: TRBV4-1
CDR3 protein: CASSRGPLPISTDTQYF
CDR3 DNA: TGCGCCAGCAGCCGAGGACCTCTCCCCATCTCCACAGATACGCAGTATTTT

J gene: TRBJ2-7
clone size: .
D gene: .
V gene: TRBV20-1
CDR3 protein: CSARASYEQYF
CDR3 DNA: TGCAGTGCTAGGGCCAGCTACGAGCAGTACTTC

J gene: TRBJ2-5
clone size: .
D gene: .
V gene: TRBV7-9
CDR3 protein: CASSSNPGQGTQYF
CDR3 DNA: TGTGCCAGCAGCTCCAACCCCGGGCAAGGGACCCAGTACTTC

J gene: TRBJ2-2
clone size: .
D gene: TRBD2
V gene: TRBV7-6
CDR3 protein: CASSPSPRGGASGELFF
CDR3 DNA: TGTGCCAGCAGCCCCTCGCCGCGGGGGGGGGCCTCCGGGGAGCTGTTTTTT

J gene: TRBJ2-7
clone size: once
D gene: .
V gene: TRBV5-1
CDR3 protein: CASSLRRDTLKASYEQYF
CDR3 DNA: TGCGCCAGCAGCTTGCGTCGGGACACCCTAAAGGCCTCCTACGAGCAGTACTTC

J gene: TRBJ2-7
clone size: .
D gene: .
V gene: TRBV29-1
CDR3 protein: CSVGGLNPYEQYF
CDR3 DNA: TGCAGCGTTGGGGGGCTAAACCCCTACGAGCAGTACTTC

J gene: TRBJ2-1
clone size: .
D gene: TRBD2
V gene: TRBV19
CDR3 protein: CASQSGGALGEQFF
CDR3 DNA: TGTGCCAGCCAAAGCGGGGGGGCCTTAGGAGAGCAGTTCTTC

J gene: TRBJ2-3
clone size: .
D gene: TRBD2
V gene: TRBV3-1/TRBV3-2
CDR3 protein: CASSPIGSGGATDTQYF
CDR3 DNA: TGTGCCAGCAGCCCCATAGGTAGCGGGGGGGCCACAGATACGCAGTATTTT

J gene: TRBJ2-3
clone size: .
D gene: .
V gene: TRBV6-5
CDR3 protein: CASSPGRSTDTQYF
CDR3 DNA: TGTGCCAGCAGCCCGGGGAGAAGCACAGATACGCAGTATTTT

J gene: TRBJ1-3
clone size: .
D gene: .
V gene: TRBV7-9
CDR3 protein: CASSLSQTGNTIYF
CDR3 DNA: TGTGCCAGCAGCTTAAGTCAGACTGGAAACACCATATATTTT

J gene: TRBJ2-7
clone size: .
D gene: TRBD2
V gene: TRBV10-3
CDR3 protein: CAISDTGTSGTYEQYF
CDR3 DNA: TGTGCCATCAGTGATACCGGGACTAGCGGGACCTACGAGCAGTACTTC